Listed below are T cell receptor beta chains from one sample, sequenced in a study of cytomegalovirus exposure and HLA in healthy donors. TCRdb's table, derived via immunoSEQ multiplex PCR, lists solely in-frame clones and lacks some. Here the sample spans more than 80,000 clones, under 80% being singletons. Sequenced material: PBMCs. These receptors originate from a man in his 60s in good health and CMV-seronegative. Both conserved end residues are part of each CDR3. The order of the fields is clone size, V gene, J gene, D gene, CDR3 protein, CDR3 DNA. A D gene is named only where the DNA matches it firmly. Only some rows state a clone size, as once, few, many or a class for expanded clones.

clone_size: few; v_call: TRBV5-6; j_call: TRBJ1-1; d_call: -; cdr3_aa: CASSSRAGYDTEAFF; cdr3_nt: TGTGCCAGCAGCTCCAGAGCAGGGTATGACACTGAAGCTTTCTTT
clone_size: -; v_call: TRBV9; j_call: TRBJ2-1; d_call: -; cdr3_aa: CASTTQAGGAGDEQFF; cdr3_nt: TGTGCCAGCACCACCCAAGCAGGGGGCGCGGGGGATGAGCAGTTCTTC
clone_size: once; v_call: TRBV11-2; j_call: TRBJ1-5; d_call: TRBD1; cdr3_aa: CASSSGQGQNQPQHF; cdr3_nt: TGTGCCAGCAGCTCAGGACAGGGCCAGAATCAGCCCCAGCATTTT
clone_size: once; v_call: TRBV21-1; j_call: TRBJ2-3; d_call: -; cdr3_aa: CASSARLAGATDTQYF; cdr3_nt: TGTGCCAGCAGCGCCCGACTAGCGGGGGCCACAGATACGCAGTATTTT
clone_size: -; v_call: TRBV4-1; j_call: TRBJ2-7; d_call: TRBD2; cdr3_aa: CASSQVRGGGTYEQYF; cdr3_nt: TGCGCCAGCAGCCAAGTACGCGGGGGGGGGACCTACGAGCAGTACTTC
clone_size: -; v_call: TRBV7-8; j_call: TRBJ2-5; d_call: -; cdr3_aa: CASSLAAGKETQYF; cdr3_nt: TGTGCCAGCAGCTTAGCGGCCGGGAAAGAGACCCAGTACTTC
clone_size: few; v_call: TRBV10-3; j_call: TRBJ1-2; d_call: TRBD1; cdr3_aa: CAINPGTAHGYTF; cdr3_nt: TGTGCCATCAACCCCGGGACAGCTCATGGCTACACCTTC
clone_size: -; v_call: TRBV7-9; j_call: TRBJ1-5; d_call: TRBD1; cdr3_aa: CSSSLESGTGGYQPQHF; cdr3_nt: TGTTCCAGCAGCTTAGAGTCTGGGACAGGGGGCTACCAGCCCCAGCATTTT
clone_size: -; v_call: TRBV21-1; j_call: TRBJ1-2; d_call: -; cdr3_aa: CASSILYRGYTF; cdr3_nt: TGTGCCAGCAGCATCTTATATCGGGGCTACACCTTC
clone_size: -; v_call: TRBV27; j_call: TRBJ2-1; d_call: TRBD1; cdr3_aa: CASSPDRVDNEQFF; cdr3_nt: TGTGCCAGCAGTCCTGACAGGGTCGACAATGAGCAGTTCTTC
clone_size: -; v_call: TRBV5-1; j_call: TRBJ2-2; d_call: TRBD2; cdr3_aa: CASSSPRLAGGTMNTGELFF; cdr3_nt: TGCGCCAGCAGCTCGCCACGACTAGCGGGGGGTACTATGAACACCGGGGAGCTGTTTTTT
clone_size: -; v_call: TRBV5-6; j_call: TRBJ2-7; d_call: TRBD1; cdr3_aa: CASSFLPDRGYEQYF; cdr3_nt: TGTGCCAGCAGCTTCCTACCCGACAGGGGATACGAGCAGTACTTC
clone_size: -; v_call: TRBV27; j_call: TRBJ2-7; d_call: TRBD1; cdr3_aa: CATSTGAPYEQYF; cdr3_nt: TGTGCCACCTCGACAGGGGCCCCCTACGAGCAGTACTTC
clone_size: -; v_call: TRBV30; j_call: TRBJ2-7; d_call: -; cdr3_aa: CAWSVDSSYEQYF; cdr3_nt: TGTGCCTGGAGTGTAGACAGCTCCTACGAGCAGTACTTC
clone_size: -; v_call: TRBV10-2; j_call: TRBJ1-3; d_call: -; cdr3_aa: CASSGSFSGNTIYF; cdr3_nt: TGCGCCAGCAGTGGTTCATTTTCTGGAAACACCATATATTTT
clone_size: -; v_call: TRBV9; j_call: TRBJ1-5; d_call: TRBD1; cdr3_aa: CASSVDGRQGQPQHF; cdr3_nt: TGTGCCAGCAGCGTAGATGGCCGACAGGGACAGCCCCAGCATTTT
clone_size: -; v_call: TRBV28; j_call: TRBJ1-5; d_call: -; cdr3_aa: CASSLWGARGQPQHF; cdr3_nt: TGTGCCAGCAGTTTATGGGGGGCTCGGGGTCAGCCCCAGCATTTT
clone_size: -; v_call: TRBV6-1; j_call: TRBJ2-2; d_call: TRBD2; cdr3_aa: CASSESLWGASGSPIAGELFF; cdr3_nt: TGTGCCAGCAGTGAATCCCTTTGGGGAGCTAGCGGCTCTCCGATAGCCGGGGAGCTGTTTTTT
clone_size: few; v_call: TRBV6-1; j_call: TRBJ1-5; d_call: TRBD1; cdr3_aa: CASSQQGRNQPQHF; cdr3_nt: TGTGCCAGCAGCCAACAGGGGAGGAATCAGCCCCAGCATTTT
clone_size: once; v_call: TRBV5-4; j_call: TRBJ2-5; d_call: TRBD1; cdr3_aa: CASSRDSNSETQYF; cdr3_nt: TGTGCCAGCAGCCGGGACAGTAATTCAGAGACCCAGTACTTC
clone_size: -; v_call: TRBV2; j_call: TRBJ1-4; d_call: -; cdr3_aa: CASSDPWQGREKLFF; cdr3_nt: TGTGCCAGCAGTGATCCGTGGCAGGGGCGGGAAAAACTGTTTTTT
clone_size: -; v_call: TRBV9; j_call: TRBJ1-5; d_call: -; cdr3_aa: CASTPGQGPKPQHF; cdr3_nt: TGTGCCAGCACCCCAGGGCAGGGCCCCAAACCCCAGCATTTT
clone_size: -; v_call: TRBV7-2; j_call: TRBJ1-5; d_call: -; cdr3_aa: CASSLGPGDLQPQHF; cdr3_nt: TGTGCCAGCAGCTTAGGGCCAGGGGATCTTCAGCCCCAGCATTTT
clone_size: -; v_call: TRBV30; j_call: TRBJ1-1; d_call: -; cdr3_aa: CAWSVGQGYTEAFF; cdr3_nt: TGTGCCTGGAGTGTAGGGCAGGGCTACACTGAAGCTTTCTTT
clone_size: once; v_call: TRBV14; j_call: TRBJ2-3; d_call: TRBD2; cdr3_aa: CASSQTSGGYSTDTQYF; cdr3_nt: TGTGCCAGCAGCCAGACTAGCGGGGGCTATAGCACAGATACGCAGTATTTT
clone_size: -; v_call: TRBV29-1; j_call: TRBJ2-7; d_call: TRBD1; cdr3_aa: CSVDPLGTGNHEQYF; cdr3_nt: TGCAGCGTTGACCCTTTAGGGACAGGTAACCACGAGCAGTACTTC
clone_size: few; v_call: TRBV25-1; j_call: TRBJ1-4; d_call: TRBD1; cdr3_aa: CASSAYDRDLQLGEKLFF; cdr3_nt: TGTGCCAGCAGTGCCTACGACAGGGACCTTCAACTAGGGGAAAAACTGTTTTTT
clone_size: -; v_call: TRBV7-9; j_call: TRBJ1-1; d_call: -; cdr3_aa: CASSLSQGLDTEAFF; cdr3_nt: TGTGCCAGCAGCTTAAGTCAGGGGCTAGACACTGAAGCTTTCTTT
clone_size: -; v_call: TRBV19; j_call: TRBJ2-5; d_call: -; cdr3_aa: CASSLRGETQYF; cdr3_nt: TGTGCCAGTAGTTTGAGAGGGGAGACCCAGTACTTC
clone_size: -; v_call: TRBV6-5; j_call: TRBJ1-2; d_call: -; cdr3_aa: CASSYSLGGYGYTF; cdr3_nt: TGTGCCAGCAGTTACTCGTTAGGGGGCTATGGCTACACCTTC
clone_size: -; v_call: TRBV13; j_call: TRBJ1-1; d_call: -; cdr3_aa: CASRGGRGLNTEAFF; cdr3_nt: TGTGCCAGCAGGGGGGGACGGGGATTGAACACTGAAGCTTTCTTT
clone_size: few; v_call: TRBV2; j_call: TRBJ1-6; d_call: -; cdr3_aa: CASSGDSNSPLHF; cdr3_nt: TGTGCCAGCAGTGGCGACAGTAATTCACCCCTCCACTTT
clone_size: -; v_call: TRBV11-2; j_call: TRBJ2-2; d_call: -; cdr3_aa: CASSLGAVTGELFF; cdr3_nt: TGTGCCAGCAGCTTAGGAGCGGTCACCGGGGAGCTGTTTTTT
clone_size: -; v_call: TRBV5-1; j_call: TRBJ2-3; d_call: TRBD2; cdr3_aa: CASSLVRGGRTDTQYF; cdr3_nt: TGCGCCAGCAGCTTGGTTCGGGGGGGCCGCACAGATACGCAGTATTTT
clone_size: -; v_call: TRBV9; j_call: TRBJ2-1; d_call: -; cdr3_aa: CASSQSRGAGINEQFF; cdr3_nt: TGTGCCAGCAGCCAGAGCAGGGGGGCTGGGATCAATGAGCAGTTCTTC
clone_size: -; v_call: TRBV9; j_call: TRBJ2-3; d_call: TRBD2; cdr3_aa: CASSAPGGTSGGADTQYF; cdr3_nt: TGTGCCAGCAGCGCCCCCGGGGGGACTAGCGGGGGAGCAGATACGCAGTATTTT
clone_size: -; v_call: TRBV10-3; j_call: TRBJ2-1; d_call: -; cdr3_aa: CAISEPAYNEQFF; cdr3_nt: TGTGCCATCAGTGAGCCGGCCTACAATGAGCAGTTCTTC
clone_size: -; v_call: TRBV6-5; j_call: TRBJ1-5; d_call: TRBD1; cdr3_aa: CASRQGASQPQHF; cdr3_nt: TGTGCCAGCAGGCAGGGGGCCAGTCAGCCCCAGCATTTT
clone_size: -; v_call: TRBV2; j_call: TRBJ2-1; d_call: TRBD1; cdr3_aa: CASSPSPGTGLHNEQFF; cdr3_nt: TGTGCCAGCAGTCCATCCCCCGGGACAGGGCTCCACAATGAGCAGTTCTTC
clone_size: -; v_call: TRBV10-3; j_call: TRBJ1-2; d_call: TRBD1; cdr3_aa: CAISEDRGYGYTF; cdr3_nt: TGTGCCATCAGTGAAGACAGGGGCTATGGCTACACCTTC
clone_size: -; v_call: TRBV5-6; j_call: TRBJ1-6; d_call: -; cdr3_aa: CASSSTAGSYNSPLHF; cdr3_nt: TGTGCCAGCAGCTCAACAGCGGGCTCCTATAATTCACCCCTCCACTTT
clone_size: -; v_call: TRBV5-1; j_call: TRBJ2-7; d_call: TRBD2; cdr3_aa: CASTPRPSGGYEQYF; cdr3_nt: TGCGCCAGCACCCCCCGCCCTAGCGGGGGGTACGAGCAGTACTTC
clone_size: few; v_call: TRBV6-5; j_call: TRBJ1-1; d_call: -; cdr3_aa: CASSYPGLGTEAFF; cdr3_nt: TGTGCCAGCAGTTATCCAGGGTTGGGTACTGAAGCTTTCTTT
clone_size: few; v_call: TRBV5-1; j_call: TRBJ2-3; d_call: TRBD1; cdr3_aa: CASSWDRTSTDTQYF; cdr3_nt: TGCGCCAGCAGCTGGGACAGGACTAGCACAGATACGCAGTATTTT
clone_size: -; v_call: TRBV15; j_call: TRBJ1-2; d_call: TRBD1; cdr3_aa: CATSRGLQGDYGYTF; cdr3_nt: TGTGCCACCAGCAGGGGTCTGCAGGGGGACTATGGCTACACCTTC
clone_size: -; v_call: TRBV5-6; j_call: TRBJ2-5; d_call: TRBD2; cdr3_aa: CASSLGLAGSETQYF; cdr3_nt: TGTGCCAGCAGCTTGGGGCTAGCGGGGTCAGAGACCCAGTACTTC
clone_size: -; v_call: TRBV6-6; j_call: TRBJ2-3; d_call: TRBD1; cdr3_aa: CASRRGQGEVTDTQYF; cdr3_nt: TGTGCCAGCAGGCGGGGACAGGGAGAGGTCACAGATACGCAGTATTTT
clone_size: -; v_call: TRBV7-2; j_call: TRBJ1-1; d_call: -; cdr3_aa: CASSLRTSPEAFF; cdr3_nt: TGTGCCAGCAGCTTAAGGACTAGCCCTGAAGCTTTCTTT
clone_size: few; v_call: TRBV10-3; j_call: TRBJ1-1; d_call: -; cdr3_aa: CATWESGATEAFF; cdr3_nt: TGTGCCACCTGGGAATCAGGGGCTACTGAAGCTTTCTTT
clone_size: -; v_call: TRBV29-1; j_call: TRBJ2-7; d_call: TRBD2; cdr3_aa: CSATSGGPWYF; cdr3_nt: TGCAGCGCGACTAGCGGGGGGCCGTGGTACTTC
clone_size: -; v_call: TRBV27; j_call: TRBJ2-1; d_call: -; cdr3_aa: CASRPVGGPWGYEQFF; cdr3_nt: TGTGCCAGCAGGCCCGTGGGGGGGCCCTGGGGCTATGAGCAGTTCTTC
clone_size: -; v_call: TRBV6-5; j_call: TRBJ1-1; d_call: -; cdr3_aa: CASSYPGTRNTEAFF; cdr3_nt: TGTGCCAGCAGTTACCCCGGGACACGGAACACTGAAGCTTTCTTT
clone_size: -; v_call: TRBV6-5; j_call: TRBJ2-1; d_call: TRBD2; cdr3_aa: CASRTSANEQFF; cdr3_nt: TGTGCCAGCAGGACTAGCGCTAATGAGCAGTTCTTC
clone_size: once; v_call: TRBV7-8; j_call: TRBJ2-7; d_call: TRBD2; cdr3_aa: CASSGWREGLMF; cdr3_nt: TGTGCCAGCAGCGGGTGGAGGGAGGGTCTTATGTTC
clone_size: -; v_call: TRBV16; j_call: TRBJ1-5; d_call: -; cdr3_aa: CASSQGRHTAANQPQHF; cdr3_nt: TGTGCCAGCAGCCAGGGTCGGCACACAGCGGCGAATCAGCCCCAGCATTTT
clone_size: -; v_call: TRBV4-2; j_call: TRBJ2-2; d_call: TRBD1; cdr3_aa: CASSQPRDRAPGELFF; cdr3_nt: TGTGCCAGCAGCCAACCCCGGGACAGGGCCCCCGGGGAGCTGTTTTTT
clone_size: -; v_call: TRBV7-9; j_call: TRBJ1-5; d_call: -; cdr3_aa: CSSSQGFSNQPQHF; cdr3_nt: TGTTCCAGCTCTCAGGGGTTTAGCAATCAGCCCCAGCATTTT
clone_size: few; v_call: TRBV7-2; j_call: TRBJ1-6; d_call: -; cdr3_aa: CASSLWPGMLGSPLHF; cdr3_nt: TGTGCCAGCAGCTTATGGCCGGGAATGTTGGGCTCACCCCTCCACTTT